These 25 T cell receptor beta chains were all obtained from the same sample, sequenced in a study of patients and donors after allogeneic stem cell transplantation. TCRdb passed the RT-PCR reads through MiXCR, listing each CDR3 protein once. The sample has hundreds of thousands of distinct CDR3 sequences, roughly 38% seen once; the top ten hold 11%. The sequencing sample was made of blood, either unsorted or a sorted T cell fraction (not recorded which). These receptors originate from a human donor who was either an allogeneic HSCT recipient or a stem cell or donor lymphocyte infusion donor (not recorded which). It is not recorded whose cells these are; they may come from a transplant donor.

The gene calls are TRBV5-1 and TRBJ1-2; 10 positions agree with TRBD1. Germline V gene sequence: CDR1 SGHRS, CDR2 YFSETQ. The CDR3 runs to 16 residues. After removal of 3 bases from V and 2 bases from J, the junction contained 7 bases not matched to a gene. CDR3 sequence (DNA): TGCGCCAGCAGCTCTCGCCCGGACAGGGGGAACTATGGCTACACCTTC. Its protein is CASSSRPDRGNYGYTF.

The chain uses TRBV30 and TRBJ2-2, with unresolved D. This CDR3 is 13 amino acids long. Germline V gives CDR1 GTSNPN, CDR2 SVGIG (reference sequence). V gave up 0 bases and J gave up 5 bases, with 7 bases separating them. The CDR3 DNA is TGTGCCTGGAGTGTCCCTCGTACCGGGGAGCTGTTTTTT. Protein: CAWSVPRTGELFF. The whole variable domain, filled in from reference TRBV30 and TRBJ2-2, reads SQTIHQWPATLVQPVGSPLSLECTVEGTSNPNLYWYRQAAGRGLQLLFYSVGIGQISSEVPQNLSASRPQDRQFILSSKKLLLSDSGFYLCAWSVPRTGELFFGEGSRLTVL.

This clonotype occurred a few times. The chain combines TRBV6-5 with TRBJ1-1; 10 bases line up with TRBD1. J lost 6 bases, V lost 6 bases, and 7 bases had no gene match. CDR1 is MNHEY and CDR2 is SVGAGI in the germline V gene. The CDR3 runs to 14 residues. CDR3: CASSRGQGPAEAFF. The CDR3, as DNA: TGTGCCAGCAGCCGGGGACAGGGGCCCGCTGAAGCTTTCTTT.

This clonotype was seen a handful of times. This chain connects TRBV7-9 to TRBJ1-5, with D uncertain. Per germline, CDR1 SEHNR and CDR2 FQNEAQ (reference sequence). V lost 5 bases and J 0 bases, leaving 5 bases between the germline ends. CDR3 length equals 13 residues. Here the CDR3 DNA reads TGTGCCAGCAGCCAAGATAGCAATCAGCCCCAGCATTTT. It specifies CASSQDSNQPQHF.

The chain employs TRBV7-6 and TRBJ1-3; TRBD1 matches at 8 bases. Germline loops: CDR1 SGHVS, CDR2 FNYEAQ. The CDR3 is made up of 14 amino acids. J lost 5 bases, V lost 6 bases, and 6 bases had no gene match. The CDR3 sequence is CASSQGAQRNTIYF. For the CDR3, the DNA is TGTGCCAGCAGTCAGGGGGCGCAAAGAAACACCATATATTTT.

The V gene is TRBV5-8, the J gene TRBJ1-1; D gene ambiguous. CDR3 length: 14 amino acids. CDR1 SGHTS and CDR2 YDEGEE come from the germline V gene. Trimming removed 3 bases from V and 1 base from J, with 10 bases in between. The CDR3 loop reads CASSSVTTNTEAFF. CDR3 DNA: TGTGCCAGCAGCTCGGTCACCACGAACACTGAAGCTTTCTTT.

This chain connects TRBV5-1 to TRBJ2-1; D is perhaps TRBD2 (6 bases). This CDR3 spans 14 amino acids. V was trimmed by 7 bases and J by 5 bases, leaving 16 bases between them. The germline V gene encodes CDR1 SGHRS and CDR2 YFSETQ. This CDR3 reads CASARVWRDNEQFF. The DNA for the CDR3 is TGCGCCAGCGCACGGGTCTGGAGGGACAATGAGCAGTTCTTC. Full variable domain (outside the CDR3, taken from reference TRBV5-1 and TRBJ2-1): KAGVTQTPRYLIKTRGQQVTLSCSPISGHRSVSWYQQTPGQGLQFLFEYFSETQRNKGNFPGRFSGRQFSNSRSEMNVSTLELGDSALYLCASARVWRDNEQFFGPGTRLTVL.

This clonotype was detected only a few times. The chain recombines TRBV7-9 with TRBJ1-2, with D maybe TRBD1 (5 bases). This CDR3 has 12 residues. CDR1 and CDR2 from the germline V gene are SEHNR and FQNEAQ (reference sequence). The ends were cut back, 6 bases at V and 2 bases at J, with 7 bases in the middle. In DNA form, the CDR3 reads TGTGCCAGCAGACAGGAGAACTATGGCTACACCTTC. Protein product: CASRQENYGYTF.

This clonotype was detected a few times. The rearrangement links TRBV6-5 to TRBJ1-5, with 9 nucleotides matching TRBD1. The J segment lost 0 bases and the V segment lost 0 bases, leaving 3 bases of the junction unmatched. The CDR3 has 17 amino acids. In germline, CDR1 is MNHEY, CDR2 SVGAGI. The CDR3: CASSYSRTGDSNQPQHF. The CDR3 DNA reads TGTGCCAGCAGTTACTCTAGGACAGGGGATAGCAATCAGCCCCAGCATTTT.

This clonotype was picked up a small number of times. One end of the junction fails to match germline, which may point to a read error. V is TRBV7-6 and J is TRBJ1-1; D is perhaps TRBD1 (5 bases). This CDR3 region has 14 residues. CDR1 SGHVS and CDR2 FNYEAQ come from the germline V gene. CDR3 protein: CASRLGGRDTEAFF. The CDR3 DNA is TGTGCCAGCCGCTTGGGGGGGAGGGACACTGAAGCTTTCTTT. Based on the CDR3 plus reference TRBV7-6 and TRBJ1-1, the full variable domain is GAGVSQSPRYKVTKRGQDVALRCDPISGHVSLYWYRQALGQGPEFLTYFNYEAQQDKSGLPNDRFSAERPEGSISTLTIQRTEQRDSAMYRCASRLGGRDTEAFFGQGTRLTVV.

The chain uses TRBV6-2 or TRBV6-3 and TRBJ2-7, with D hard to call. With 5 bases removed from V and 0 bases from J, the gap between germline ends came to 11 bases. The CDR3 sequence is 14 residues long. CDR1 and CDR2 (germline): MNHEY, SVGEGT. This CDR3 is CASSRRPLSYEQYF. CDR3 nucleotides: TGTGCCAGCAGTCGAAGGCCGCTCTCCTACGAGCAGTACTTC.

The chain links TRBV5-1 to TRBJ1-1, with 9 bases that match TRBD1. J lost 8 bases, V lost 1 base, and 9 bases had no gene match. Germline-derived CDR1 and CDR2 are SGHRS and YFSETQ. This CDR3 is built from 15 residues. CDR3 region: CASSLTRDRVTEAFF. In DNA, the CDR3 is TGCGCCAGCAGCTTGACCCGGGACAGGGTAACCGAAGCTTTCTTT.

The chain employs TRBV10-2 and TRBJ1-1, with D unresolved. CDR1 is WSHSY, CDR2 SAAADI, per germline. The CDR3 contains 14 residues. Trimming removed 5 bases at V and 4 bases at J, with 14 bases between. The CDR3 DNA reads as TGCGCCAGCAGTCGGGCCCTTAGTGGCACTGAAGCTTTCTTT. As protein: CASSRALSGTEAFF.

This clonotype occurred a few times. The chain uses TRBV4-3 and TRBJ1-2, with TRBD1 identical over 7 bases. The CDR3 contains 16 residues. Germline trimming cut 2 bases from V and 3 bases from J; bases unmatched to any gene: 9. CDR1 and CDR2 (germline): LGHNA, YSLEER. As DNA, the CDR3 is TGCGCCAGCAGCCAACTGGGACAGTGGCCCTACTATGGCTACACCTTC. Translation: CASSQLGQWPYYGYTF.

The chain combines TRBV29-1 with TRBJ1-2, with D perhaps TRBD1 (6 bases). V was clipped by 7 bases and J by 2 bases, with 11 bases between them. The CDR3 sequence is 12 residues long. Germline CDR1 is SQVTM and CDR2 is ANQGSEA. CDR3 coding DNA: TGCAGCGCCTGGGACATGAACTATGGCTACACCTTC. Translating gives CSAWDMNYGYTF.

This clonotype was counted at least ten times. DNA for the CDR3: TGTGCCATCAGTGGTAGAGACACTGAAGCTTTCTTT. Its protein is CAISGRDTEAFF. The chain is built from TRBV10-3 and TRBJ1-1, with unresolved D. The CDR3 contains 12 residues. Trimming cost V 4 bases and J 3 bases, with 6 bases left between them. CDR1 is ENHRY, CDR2 SYGVKD, per germline.

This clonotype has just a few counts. As DNA, the CDR3 is TGTGCCAGCAGTCCCCCAGTGGTCATGAACACTGAAGCTTTCTTT. Its translation is CASSPPVVMNTEAFF. The chain links TRBV28 to TRBJ1-1; D ambiguous. CDR1 is MDHEN and CDR2 is SYDVKM in the germline V gene. Trimming stripped 5 bases from V and 0 bases from J, with 13 bases between. The CDR3 length is 15 residues.

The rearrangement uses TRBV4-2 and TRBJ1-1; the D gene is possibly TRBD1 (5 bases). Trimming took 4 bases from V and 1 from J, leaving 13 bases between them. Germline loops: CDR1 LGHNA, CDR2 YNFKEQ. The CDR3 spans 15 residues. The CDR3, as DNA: TGTGCCAGCAGCCGCCCTCCGGGGACGAACACTGAAGCTTTCTTT. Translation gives CASSRPPGTNTEAFF.

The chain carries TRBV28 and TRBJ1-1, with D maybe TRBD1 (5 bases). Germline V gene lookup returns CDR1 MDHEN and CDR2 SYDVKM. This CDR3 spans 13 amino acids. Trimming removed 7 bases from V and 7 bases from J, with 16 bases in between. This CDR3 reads CASTSGPRIEAFF. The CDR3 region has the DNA TGTGCCAGCACCTCGGGACCCCGGATTGAAGCTTTCTTT.

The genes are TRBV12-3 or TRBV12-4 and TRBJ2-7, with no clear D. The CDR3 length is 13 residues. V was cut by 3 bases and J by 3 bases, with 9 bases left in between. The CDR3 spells CASSFLGYYEQYF. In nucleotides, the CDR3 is TGTGCCAGCAGTTTCCTCGGTTACTACGAGCAGTACTTC.

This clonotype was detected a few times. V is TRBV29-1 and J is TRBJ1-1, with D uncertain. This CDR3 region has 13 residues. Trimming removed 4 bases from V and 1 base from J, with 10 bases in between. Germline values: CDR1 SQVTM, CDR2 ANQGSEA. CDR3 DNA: TGCAGCGTTGGTGCAAAGAAGAACACTGAAGCTTTCTTT. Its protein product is CSVGAKKNTEAFF.

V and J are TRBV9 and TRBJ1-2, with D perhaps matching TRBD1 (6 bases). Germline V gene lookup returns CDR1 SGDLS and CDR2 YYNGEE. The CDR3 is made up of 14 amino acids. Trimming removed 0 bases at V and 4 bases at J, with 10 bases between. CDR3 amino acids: CASSVDGGFYGYTF. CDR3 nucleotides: TGTGCCAGCAGCGTAGACGGGGGCTTCTATGGCTACACCTTC.

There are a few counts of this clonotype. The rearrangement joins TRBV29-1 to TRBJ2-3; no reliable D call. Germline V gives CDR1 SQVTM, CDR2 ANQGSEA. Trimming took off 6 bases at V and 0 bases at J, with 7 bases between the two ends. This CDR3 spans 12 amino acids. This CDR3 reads CSVVQSTDTQYF. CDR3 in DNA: TGCAGCGTCGTACAGAGCACAGATACGCAGTATTTT.

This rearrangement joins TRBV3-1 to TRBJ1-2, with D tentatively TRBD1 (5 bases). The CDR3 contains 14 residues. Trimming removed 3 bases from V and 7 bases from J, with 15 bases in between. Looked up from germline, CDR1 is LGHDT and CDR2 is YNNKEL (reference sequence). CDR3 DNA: TGTGCCAGCAGCCAGGGTAGGGGAAATTCTGGCTACACCTTC. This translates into CASSQGRGNSGYTF.

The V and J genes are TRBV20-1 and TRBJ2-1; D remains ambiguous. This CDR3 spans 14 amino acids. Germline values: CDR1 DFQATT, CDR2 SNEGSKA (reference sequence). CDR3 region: CSKMPLHSYNEQFF. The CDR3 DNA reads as TGCAGCAAAATGCCCCTCCACTCCTACAATGAGCAGTTCTTC.